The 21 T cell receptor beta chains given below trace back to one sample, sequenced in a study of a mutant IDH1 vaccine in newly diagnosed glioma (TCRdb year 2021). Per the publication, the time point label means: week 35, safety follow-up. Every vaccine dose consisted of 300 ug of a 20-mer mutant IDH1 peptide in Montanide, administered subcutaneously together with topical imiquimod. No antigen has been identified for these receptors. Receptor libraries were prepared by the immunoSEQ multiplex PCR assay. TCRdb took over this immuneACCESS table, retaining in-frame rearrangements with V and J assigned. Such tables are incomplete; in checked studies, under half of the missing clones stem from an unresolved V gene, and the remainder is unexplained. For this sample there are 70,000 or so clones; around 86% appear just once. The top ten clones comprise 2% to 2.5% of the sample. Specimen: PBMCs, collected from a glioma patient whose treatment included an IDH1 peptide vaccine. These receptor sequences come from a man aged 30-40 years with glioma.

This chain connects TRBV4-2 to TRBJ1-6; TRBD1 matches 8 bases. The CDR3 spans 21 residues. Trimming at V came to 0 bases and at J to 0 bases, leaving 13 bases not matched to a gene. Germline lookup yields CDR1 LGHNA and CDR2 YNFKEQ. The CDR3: CASSQELTTGALSSYNSPLHF. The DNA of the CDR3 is TGTGCCAGCAGCCAAGAGTTAACGACAGGGGCCCTAAGCTCCTATAATTCACCCCTCCACTTT.

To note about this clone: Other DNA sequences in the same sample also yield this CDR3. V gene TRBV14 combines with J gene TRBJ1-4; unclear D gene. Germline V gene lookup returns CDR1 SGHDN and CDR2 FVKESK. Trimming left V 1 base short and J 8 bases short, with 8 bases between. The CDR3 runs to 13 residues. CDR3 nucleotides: TGTGCCAGCAGCCAAGTTAACCGCGAAAAACTGTTTTTT. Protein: CASSQVNREKLFF.

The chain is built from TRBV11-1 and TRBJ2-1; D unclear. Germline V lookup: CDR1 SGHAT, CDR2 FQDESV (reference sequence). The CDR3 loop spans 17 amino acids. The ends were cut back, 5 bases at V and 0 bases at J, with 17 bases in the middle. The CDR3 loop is CASSLGRGTSSYNEQFF. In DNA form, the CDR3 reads TGTGCCAGCAGCCTGGGCCGTGGAACAAGCTCCTACAATGAGCAGTTCTTC. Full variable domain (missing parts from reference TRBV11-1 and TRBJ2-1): EAEVAQSPRYKITEKSQAVAFWCDPISGHATLYWYRQILGQGPELLVQFQDESVVDDSQLPKDRFSAERLKGVDSTLKIQPAELGDSAMYLCASSLGRGTSSYNEQFFGPGTRLTVL.

The CDR3 coding sequence is TGCGCCAGCAGCCACCAAGCGTCCGGGACGTCCCCCTACGAGCAGTACTTC. Translation: CASSHQASGTSPYEQYF. The genes are TRBV4-1 and TRBJ2-7; D is perhaps TRBD1 or TRBD2 (5 bases each). Trimming removed 3 bases from V and 2 bases from J, with 20 bases in between. Per the germline V gene, CDR1 is MGHRA and CDR2 is YSYEKL. This CDR3 contains 17 residues.

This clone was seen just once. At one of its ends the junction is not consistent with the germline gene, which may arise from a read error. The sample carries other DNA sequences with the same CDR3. CDR3: CASSDRRYSNQPQHF. The CDR3 region has the DNA TGCGCCAGCAGTGATAGGCGTTACTCTAATCAGCCTCAGCATTTT. The J gene is TRBJ1-5, the V gene TRBV10-2, with D hard to call. Looked up from germline, CDR1 is WSHSY and CDR2 is SAAADI. The CDR3 length is 15 residues.

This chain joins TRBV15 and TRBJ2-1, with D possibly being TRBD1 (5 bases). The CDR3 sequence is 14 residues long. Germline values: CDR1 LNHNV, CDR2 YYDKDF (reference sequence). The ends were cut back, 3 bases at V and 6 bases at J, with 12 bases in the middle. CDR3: CATSRTENPNEQFF. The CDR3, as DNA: TGTGCCACCAGCAGGACAGAAAACCCCAATGAGCAGTTCTTC.

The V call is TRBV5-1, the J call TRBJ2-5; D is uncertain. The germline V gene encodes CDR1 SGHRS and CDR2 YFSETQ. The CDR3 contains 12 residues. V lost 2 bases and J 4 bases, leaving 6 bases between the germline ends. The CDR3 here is CASSFRSETQYF. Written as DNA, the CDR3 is TGCGCCAGCAGCTTCCGGTCAGAGACCCAGTACTTC.

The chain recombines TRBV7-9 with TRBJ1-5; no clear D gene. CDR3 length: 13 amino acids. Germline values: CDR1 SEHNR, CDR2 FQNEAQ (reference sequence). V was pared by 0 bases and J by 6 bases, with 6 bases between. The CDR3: CASSLAWGQPQHF. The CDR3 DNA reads TGTGCCAGCAGCTTAGCCTGGGGTCAGCCCCAGCATTTT.

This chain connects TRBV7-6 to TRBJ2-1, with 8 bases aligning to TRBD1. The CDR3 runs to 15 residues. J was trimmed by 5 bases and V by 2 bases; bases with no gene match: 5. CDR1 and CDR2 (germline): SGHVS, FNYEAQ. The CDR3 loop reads CASSLSPGQDNEQFF. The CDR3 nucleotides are TGTGCCAGCAGCTTAAGCCCGGGACAGGACAATGAGCAGTTCTTC.

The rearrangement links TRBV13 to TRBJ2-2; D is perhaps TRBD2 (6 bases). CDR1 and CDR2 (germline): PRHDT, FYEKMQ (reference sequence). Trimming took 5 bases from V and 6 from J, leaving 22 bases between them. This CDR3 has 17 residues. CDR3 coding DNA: TGTGCCAGCAGCGGATATGACGCGGGCCGGAGGGCCGGGGAGCTGTTTTTT. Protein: CASSGYDAGRRAGELFF.

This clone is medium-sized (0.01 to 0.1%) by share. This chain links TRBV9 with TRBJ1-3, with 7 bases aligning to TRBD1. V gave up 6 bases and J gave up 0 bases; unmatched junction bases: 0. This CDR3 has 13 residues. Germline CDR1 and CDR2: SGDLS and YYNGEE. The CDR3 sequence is CASNRGSGNTIYF. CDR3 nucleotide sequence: TGTGCCAGCAACAGGGGCTCTGGAAACACCATATATTTT.

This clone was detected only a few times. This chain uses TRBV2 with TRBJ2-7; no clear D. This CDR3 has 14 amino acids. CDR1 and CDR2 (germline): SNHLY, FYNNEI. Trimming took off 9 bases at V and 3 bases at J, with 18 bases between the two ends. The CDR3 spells CASKKPPRLYEQYF. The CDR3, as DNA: TGTGCCAGTAAAAAGCCCCCTCGCCTCTACGAGCAGTACTTC.

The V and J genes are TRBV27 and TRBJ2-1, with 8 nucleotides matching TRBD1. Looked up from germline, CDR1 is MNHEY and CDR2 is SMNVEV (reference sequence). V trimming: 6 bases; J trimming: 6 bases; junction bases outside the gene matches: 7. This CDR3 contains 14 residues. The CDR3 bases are TGTGCCAGCAGAACCCCCGACAGGGGCAATGAGCAGTTCTTC. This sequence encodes CASRTPDRGNEQFF.

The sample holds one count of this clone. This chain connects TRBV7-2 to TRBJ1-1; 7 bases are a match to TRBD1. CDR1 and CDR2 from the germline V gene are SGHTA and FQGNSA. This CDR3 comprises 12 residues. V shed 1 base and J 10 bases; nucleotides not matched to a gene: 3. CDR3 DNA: TGTGCCAGCAGCTTAGTGAGGGGGCGAGCTTTCTTT. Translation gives CASSLVRGRAFF.

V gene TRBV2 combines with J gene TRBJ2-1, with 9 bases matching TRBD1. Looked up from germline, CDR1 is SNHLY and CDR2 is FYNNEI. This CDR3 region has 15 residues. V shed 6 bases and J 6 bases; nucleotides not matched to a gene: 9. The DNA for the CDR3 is TGTGCCAGCAGCGTCCGGGACAGGGCCCTCAATGAGCAGTTCTTC. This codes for CASSVRDRALNEQFF. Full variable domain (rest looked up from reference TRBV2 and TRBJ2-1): EPEVTQTPSHQVTQMGQEVILRCVPISNHLYFYWYRQILGQKVEFLVSFYNNEISEKSEIFDDQFSVERPDGSNFTLKIRSTKLEDSAMYFCASSVRDRALNEQFFGPGTRLTVL.

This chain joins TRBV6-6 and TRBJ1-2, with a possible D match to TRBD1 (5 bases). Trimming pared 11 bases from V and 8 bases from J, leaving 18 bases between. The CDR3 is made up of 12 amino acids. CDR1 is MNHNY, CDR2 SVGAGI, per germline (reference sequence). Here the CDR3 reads CASGTGDSGYTF. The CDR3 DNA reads TGTGCCTCCGGCACGGGGGATAGCGGCTACACCTTC.

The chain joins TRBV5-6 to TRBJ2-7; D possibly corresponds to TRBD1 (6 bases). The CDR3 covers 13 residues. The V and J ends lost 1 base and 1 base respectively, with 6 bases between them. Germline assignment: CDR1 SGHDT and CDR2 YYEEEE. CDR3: CASSLTGSYEQYF. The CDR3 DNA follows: TGTGCCAGCAGCTTGACAGGGTCCTACGAGCAGTACTTC.

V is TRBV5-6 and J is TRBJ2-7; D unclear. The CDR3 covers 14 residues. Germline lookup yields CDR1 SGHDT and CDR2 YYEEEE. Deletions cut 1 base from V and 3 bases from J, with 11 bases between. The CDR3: CASSLRVYSYEQYF. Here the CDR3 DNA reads TGTGCCAGCAGCTTGCGGGTCTACAGCTACGAGCAGTACTTC.

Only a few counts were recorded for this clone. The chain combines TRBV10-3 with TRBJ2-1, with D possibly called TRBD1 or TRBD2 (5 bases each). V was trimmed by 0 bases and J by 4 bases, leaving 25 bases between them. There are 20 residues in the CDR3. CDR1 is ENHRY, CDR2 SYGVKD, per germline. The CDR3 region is CAISESGRPRARGIYNEQFF. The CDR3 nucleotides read TGTGCCATCAGTGAGTCGGGGAGACCCCGGGCGAGGGGAATATACAATGAGCAGTTCTTC.

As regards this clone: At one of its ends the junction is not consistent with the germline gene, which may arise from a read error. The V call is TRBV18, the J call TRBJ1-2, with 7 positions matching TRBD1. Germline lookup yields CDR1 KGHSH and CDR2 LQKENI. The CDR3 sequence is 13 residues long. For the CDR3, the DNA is TGTGCCAGCTCGCCACAGGGGAGGGAAGGCTACACCTTC. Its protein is CASSPQGREGYTF.

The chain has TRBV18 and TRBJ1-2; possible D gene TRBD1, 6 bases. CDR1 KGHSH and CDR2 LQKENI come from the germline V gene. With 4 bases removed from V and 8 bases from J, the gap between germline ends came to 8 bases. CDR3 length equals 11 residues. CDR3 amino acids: CASSRGPGYTF. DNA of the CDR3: TGTGCCAGCTCACGGGGGCCCGGCTACACCTTC.